This is a list of T cell receptor beta chains from one sample in a study of T-cell memory formation after mild COVID-19. TCRdb ran MiXCR on the 5' RACE reads and lists one entry per CDR3 protein. The table lists 350,000 or so distinct CDR3 sequences, under 15% of them singletons, with about a fifth in the top ten. The sequencing input was PBMCs or a T cell subset sorted from them (not recorded which). The receptors come from a man between 18 and 35 years old who had mild COVID-19 (a few samples of this study predate the infection). Cell type and time point are not known. CDR3s include the opening cysteine and the closing phenylalanine or tryptophan. Fields, in order: clone size, V gene, D gene, J gene, CDR3 protein, CDR3 DNA. The D gene is left open where the match is weak. Rows may omit the clone size; those that give it use once, few, many or a size class.

>once|TRBV27|-|TRBJ2-7
CASSVRTGLIDEQYF
TGTGCCAGCAGTGTCCGAACTGGGCTGATCGACGAGCAGTACTTC
>few|TRBV27|-|TRBJ1-5
CASSGGVNQPQHF
TGTGCCAGCAGCGGCGGGGTCAATCAGCCCCAGCATTTT
>few|TRBV7-9|-|TRBJ1-3
CASSLHRYTIYF
TGTGCCAGCAGCTTACACCGGTACACCATATATTTT
>-|TRBV30|TRBD1|TRBJ2-5
CAWSPGQGPKTQYF
TGTGCCTGGAGCCCGGGACAGGGCCCCAAGACCCAGTACTTC
>few|TRBV12-3/TRBV12-4|-|TRBJ2-1
CASSLALRSEQFF
TGTGCCAGCAGTTTAGCGCTAAGGTCTGAGCAGTTCTTC
>many|TRBV5-1|-|TRBJ1-1
CASTRGANTEAFF
TGCGCCAGCACCCGAGGGGCGAACACTGAAGCTTTCTTT
>few|TRBV20-1|TRBD1|TRBJ2-1
CSASGTGGYNEQFF
TGCAGTGCCTCCGGGACAGGGGGCTACAATGAGCAGTTCTTC
>-|TRBV7-9|-|TRBJ1-3
CASSNGWAGPGNTIYF
TGTGCCAGCAGTAACGGTTGGGCAGGGCCAGGAAACACCATATATTTT
>many|TRBV7-2|-|TRBJ1-1
CASSSYTEAFF
TGTGCCAGCAGCTCCTACACTGAAGCTTTCTTT
>few|TRBV6-5|-|TRBJ2-2
CASSYSKSWGDTGELFF
TGTGCCAGCAGTTACTCGAAATCCTGGGGAGACACCGGGGAGCTGTTTTTT
>-|TRBV12-3/TRBV12-4|-|TRBJ2-1
CASTLGVNEQFF
TGTGCCAGCACCCTTGGCGTTAATGAGCAGTTCTTC
>-|TRBV25-1|TRBD1|TRBJ2-3
CASSSGTGLYTQYF
TGTGCCAGCAGTTCAGGGACAGGACTATATACGCAGTATTTT
>-|TRBV19|-|TRBJ2-5
CASSYTGSQETQYF
TGTGCCAGTAGTTACACGGGAAGCCAAGAGACCCAGTACTTC
>-|TRBV7-9|-|TRBJ2-7
CASSLGPGRANTYEQYF
TGTGCCAGCAGCTTAGGGCCGGGACGAGCTAACACCTACGAGCAGTACTTC
>few|TRBV12-3/TRBV12-4|-|TRBJ2-5
CASSARERETQYF
TGTGCCAGCAGCGCCCGAGAGAGGGAGACCCAGTACTTC
>-|TRBV29-1|-|TRBJ2-6
CSAQDGDSGANVLTF
TGCAGCGCCCAGGACGGAGACTCTGGGGCCAACGTCCTGACTTTC
>few|TRBV6-2/TRBV6-3|-|TRBJ2-7
CASTRDGAYEQYF
TGTGCCAGCACCAGAGACGGGGCCTACGAGCAGTACTTC
>-|TRBV6-5|-|TRBJ1-1
CASRVGRNTEAFF
TGTGCCAGCAGGGTAGGGAGGAACACTGAAGCTTTCTTT
>-|TRBV6-5|-|TRBJ1-1
CASSYAAGGEAGAFF
TGTGCCAGCAGTTACGCCGCGGGGGGCGAGGCTGGAGCTTTCTTT
>-|TRBV14|-|TRBJ2-1
CASSQGWSYNEQFF
TGTGCCAGCAGCCAAGGTTGGTCCTACAATGAGCAGTTCTTC
>-|TRBV5-6|TRBD1|TRBJ1-1
CASSPTGALTEAFF
TGTGCCAGCAGCCCGACAGGGGCGCTCACTGAAGCTTTCTTT
>few|TRBV5-1|TRBD1|TRBJ2-1
CASSDGQGDGEQFF
TGCGCCAGCAGCGACGGACAGGGCGACGGTGAGCAGTTCTTC
>-|TRBV25-1|-|TRBJ1-4
CASSAGRSTNEKLFF
TGTGCCAGCAGCGCCGGCCGTTCAACTAATGAAAAACTGTTTTTT
>-|TRBV27|-|TRBJ2-7
CASSLYGGSSYEQYF
TGTGCCAGCAGTTTATATGGAGGAAGCTCCTACGAGCAGTACTTC
>few|TRBV2|-|TRBJ2-4
CASSEDPGPKNIQYF
TGTGCCAGCAGTGAAGACCCGGGTCCAAAAAACATTCAGTACTTC
>few|TRBV6-1|TRBD2|TRBJ2-3
CASSEIGGGGADTQYF
TGTGCCAGCAGTGAAATCGGGGGGGGCGGCGCAGATACGCAGTATTTT
>few|TRBV20-1|-|TRBJ1-1
CSASPGRSEAFF
TGCAGTGCTAGCCCAGGCAGAAGTGAAGCTTTCTTT
>-|TRBV7-2|-|TRBJ1-1
CASSLEGGRRTYAFF
TGTGCCAGCAGCTTAGAGGGCGGGCGACGGACGTACGCTTTCTTT
>-|TRBV2|TRBD1|TRBJ2-1
CASSRRAGGRDEQFF
TGTGCCAGCAGCCGCCGGGCAGGGGGCCGGGATGAGCAGTTCTTC
>few|TRBV5-1|-|TRBJ2-6
CASSPDSHSGANVLTF
TGCGCCAGCAGCCCGGACAGTCATTCTGGGGCCAACGTCCTGACTTTC
>many|TRBV3-1|-|TRBJ2-3
CASSQGGGPSDTQYF
TGTGCCAGCAGCCAAGGCGGGGGCCCATCAGATACGCAGTATTTT
>-|TRBV20-1|TRBD1|TRBJ1-2
CSASGGAGYGYTF
TGCAGTGCTTCAGGGGGCGCGGGCTATGGCTACACCTTC
>-|TRBV7-3|TRBD1|TRBJ1-1
CASSAQGANGRTEAFF
TGTGCCAGCAGCGCACAGGGGGCTAACGGTAGGACTGAAGCTTTCTTT
>few|TRBV30|TRBD2|TRBJ2-3
CAWTPSRGADTQYF
TGTGCCTGGACACCCTCACGGGGGGCAGATACGCAGTATTTT
>few|TRBV5-5|TRBD1|TRBJ1-1
CASSLAGQGVTEAFF
TGTGCCAGCAGCTTGGCGGGACAGGGAGTCACTGAAGCTTTCTTT
>few|TRBV12-3/TRBV12-4|TRBD1|TRBJ2-5
CASSPRTGRQETQYF
TGTGCCAGCAGTCCGAGGACAGGGAGGCAAGAGACCCAGTACTTC
>-|TRBV7-6|-|TRBJ2-2
CASSLFEQGNTGELFF
TGTGCCAGCAGCTTATTCGAACAGGGGAACACCGGGGAGCTGTTTTTT
>-|TRBV5-1|TRBD1|TRBJ2-1
CATGTGATNEQFF
TGCGCCACCGGGACAGGGGCTACCAATGAGCAGTTCTTC
>-|TRBV6-5|-|TRBJ2-5
CASSYSGGLRQETQYF
TGTGCCAGCAGTTACTCGGGGGGACTCCGGCAAGAGACCCAGTACTTC
>-|TRBV20-1|-|TRBJ1-2
CSAPKIAGRNGYTF
TGCAGTGCGCCGAAGATCGCAGGGAGGAATGGCTACACCTTC
>-|TRBV5-1|TRBD1|TRBJ2-6
CASSLRQGATGANVLTF
TGCGCCAGCAGCTTGAGACAGGGAGCTACTGGGGCCAACGTCCTGACTTTC
>many|TRBV21-1|-|TRBJ2-3
CASSDPPDTQYF
TGTGCCAGCAGTGACCCCCCAGATACGCAGTATTTT
>-|TRBV5-1|TRBD1|TRBJ2-7
CASSLVGTGGWEQYF
TGCGCCAGCAGTCTGGTCGGGACAGGGGGATGGGAGCAGTACTTC
>-|TRBV7-3|-|TRBJ2-5
CASSRDSTQETQYF
TGTGCCAGCAGCCGGGACTCTACCCAAGAGACCCAGTACTTC
>-|TRBV20-1|-|TRBJ2-7
CSNIRASSYEQYF
TGCAGTAATATAAGGGCTAGCTCCTACGAGCAGTACTTC
>-|TRBV27|-|TRBJ2-3
CASSNIGTDTQYF
TGTGCCAGCAGTAACATAGGCACAGATACGCAGTATTTT
>-|TRBV4-1|-|TRBJ2-3
CASSQTGIDTDTQYF
TGCGCCAGCAGCCAGACGGGGATAGACACAGATACGCAGTATTTT
>few|TRBV20-1|TRBD1|TRBJ1-6
CSASTDRGGSPLHF
TGCAGTGCTTCTACTGACAGGGGAGGATCACCCCTCCACTTT
>-|TRBV20-1|-|TRBJ1-5
CSAAGGAEQPQHF
TGCAGTGCCGCTGGGGGGGCGGAACAGCCCCAGCATTTT
>few|TRBV4-3|TRBD1|TRBJ2-7
CASSQGTGGLQYF
TGCGCCAGCAGCCAGGGGACAGGGGGTCTGCAGTACTTC
>-|TRBV4-3|-|TRBJ2-2
CASSHWGQGSNTGELFF
TGCGCCAGCAGCCACTGGGGTCAGGGGAGTAACACCGGGGAGCTGTTTTTT
>-|TRBV7-9|-|TRBJ1-6
CASSHINSPLHF
TGTGCCAGCAGCCATATAAATTCGCCCCTCCACTTT
>few|TRBV5-4|TRBD1|TRBJ2-1
CASSLDRGTYNEQFF
TGTGCCAGCAGCTTGGACAGGGGTACCTACAATGAGCAGTTCTTC
>-|TRBV28|-|TRBJ2-1
CASSRPREAINEQFF
TGTGCCAGCAGTCGTCCGAGGGAAGCCATTAATGAGCAGTTCTTC